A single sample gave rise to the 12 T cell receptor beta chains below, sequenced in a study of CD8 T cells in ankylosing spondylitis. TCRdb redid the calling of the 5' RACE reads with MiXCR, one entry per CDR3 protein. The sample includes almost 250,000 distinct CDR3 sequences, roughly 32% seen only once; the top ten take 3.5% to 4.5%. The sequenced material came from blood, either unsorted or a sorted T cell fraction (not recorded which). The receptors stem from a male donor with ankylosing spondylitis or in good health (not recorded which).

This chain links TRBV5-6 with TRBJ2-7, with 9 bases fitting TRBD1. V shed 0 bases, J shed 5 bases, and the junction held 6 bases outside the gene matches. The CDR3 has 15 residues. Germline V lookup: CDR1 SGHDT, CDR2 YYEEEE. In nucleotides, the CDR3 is TGTGCCAGCAGCTTGGTCTGGACAGGGGATAACGAGCAGTACTTC. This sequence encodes CASSLVWTGDNEQYF.

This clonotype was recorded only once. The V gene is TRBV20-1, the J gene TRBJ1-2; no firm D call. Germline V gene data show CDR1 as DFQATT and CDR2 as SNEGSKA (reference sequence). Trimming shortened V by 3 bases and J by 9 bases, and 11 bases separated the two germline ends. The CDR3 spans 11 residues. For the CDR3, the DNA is TGCAGTGCTAGTAACCCCCCAAGCTACACCTTC. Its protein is CSASNPPSYTF.

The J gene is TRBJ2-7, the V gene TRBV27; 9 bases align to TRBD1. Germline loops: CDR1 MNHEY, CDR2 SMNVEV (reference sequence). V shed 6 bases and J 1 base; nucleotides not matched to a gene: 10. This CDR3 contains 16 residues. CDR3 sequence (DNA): TGTGCCAGCAGAACATACAGGGGGCTAATTTCCTACGAGCAGTACTTC. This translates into CASRTYRGLISYEQYF.

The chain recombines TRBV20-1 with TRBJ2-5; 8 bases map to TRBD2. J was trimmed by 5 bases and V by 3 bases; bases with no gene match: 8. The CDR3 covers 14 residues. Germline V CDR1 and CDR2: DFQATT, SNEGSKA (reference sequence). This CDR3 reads CSASDGGAKETQYF. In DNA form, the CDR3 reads TGCAGTGCTAGTGACGGGGGGGCAAAGGAGACCCAGTACTTC.

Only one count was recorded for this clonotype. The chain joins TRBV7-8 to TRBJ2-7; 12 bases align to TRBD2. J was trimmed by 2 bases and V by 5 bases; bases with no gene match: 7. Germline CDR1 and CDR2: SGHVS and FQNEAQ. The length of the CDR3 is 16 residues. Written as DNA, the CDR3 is TGTGCCAGCAGCCGACTAGCGGGGGTATTAGCCTACGAGCAGTACTTC. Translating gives CASSRLAGVLAYEQYF.

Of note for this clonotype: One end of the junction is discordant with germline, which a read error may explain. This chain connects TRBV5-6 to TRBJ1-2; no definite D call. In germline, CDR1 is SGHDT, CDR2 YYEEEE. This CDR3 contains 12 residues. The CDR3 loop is CASSLVGYAYTF. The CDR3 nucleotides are TGTGCCAGCAGCTTGGTAGGGTATGCCTACACCTTC.

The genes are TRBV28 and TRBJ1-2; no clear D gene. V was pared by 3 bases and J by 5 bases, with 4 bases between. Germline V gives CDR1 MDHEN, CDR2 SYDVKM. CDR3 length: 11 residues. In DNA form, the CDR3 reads TGTGCCAGCAGTTTTCGGTATGGCTACACCTTC. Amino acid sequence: CASSFRYGYTF.

CDR3 residues: CASSSGLAIHEQYF. The CDR3 DNA is TGTGCCAGCAGCTCGGGACTAGCGATCCACGAGCAGTACTTC. The chain employs TRBV11-2 and TRBJ2-7; 10 bases are a match to TRBD2. Germline CDR1 reads SGHAT; CDR2 reads FQNNGV. This CDR3 is built from 14 residues. The V and J ends lost 4 bases and 5 bases, in that order; junction bases with no gene match: 5.

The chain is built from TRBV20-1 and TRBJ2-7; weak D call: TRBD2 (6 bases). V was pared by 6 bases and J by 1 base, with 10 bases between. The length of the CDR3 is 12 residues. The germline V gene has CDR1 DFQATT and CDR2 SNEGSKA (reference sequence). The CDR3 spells CSAAEGSYEQYF. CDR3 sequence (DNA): TGCAGTGCCGCGGAGGGTTCCTACGAGCAGTACTTC.

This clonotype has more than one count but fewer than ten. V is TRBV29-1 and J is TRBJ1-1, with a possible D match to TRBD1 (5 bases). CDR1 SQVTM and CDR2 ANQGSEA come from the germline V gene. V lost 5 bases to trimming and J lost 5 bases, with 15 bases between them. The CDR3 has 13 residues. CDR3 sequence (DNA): TGCAGCGTTCAGTTCGTTCGGGGGACTGAAGCTTTCTTT. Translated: CSVQFVRGTEAFF. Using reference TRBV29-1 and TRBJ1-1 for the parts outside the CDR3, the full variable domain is SAVISQKPSRDICQRGTSLTIQCQVDSQVTMMFWYRQQPGQSLTLIATANQGSEATYESGFVIDKFPISRPNLTFSTLTVSNMSPEDSSIYLCSVQFVRGTEAFFGQGTRLTVV.

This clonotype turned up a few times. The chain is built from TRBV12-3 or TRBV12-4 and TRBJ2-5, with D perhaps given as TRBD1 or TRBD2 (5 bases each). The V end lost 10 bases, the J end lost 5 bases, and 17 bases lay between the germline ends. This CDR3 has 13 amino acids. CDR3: CATSRGVRETQYF. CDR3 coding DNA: TGTGCCACATCCCGAGGGGTACGGGAGACCCAGTACTTC.

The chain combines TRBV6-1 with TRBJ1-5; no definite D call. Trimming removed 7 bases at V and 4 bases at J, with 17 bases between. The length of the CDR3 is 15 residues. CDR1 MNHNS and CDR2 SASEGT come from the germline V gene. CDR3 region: CASTDSGMGNQPQHF. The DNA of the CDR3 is TGTGCCAGCACCGACTCGGGAATGGGTAATCAGCCCCAGCATTTT.